This is a list of T cell receptor beta chains from one sample in a study of T cell responses to AZD1222 COVID-19 vaccine. TCRdb's copy holds only in-frame clones and misses some; the assay was immunoSEQ multiplex PCR. Of about 73,000 clones in the sample, about 87% are singletons; the top ten hold around 21%. This specimen was peripheral blood, taken on day 0 of AZD1222 vaccination. These TCRs come from an adult in good health. The CDR3 runs from the conserved cysteine through the conserved F or W. D genes are given only for firm matches. Part of the rows lack a size; the others show once, few, many or a class for expanded clones.

>.|.|TRBJ2-7|TRBV6-1
CASSEAGTHYEQYF
TGTGCCAGCAGTGAAGCCGGAACACACTACGAGCAGTACTTC
>.|.|TRBJ1-2|TRBV15
CATSRDKRGGYTF
TGTGCCACCAGCAGAGATAAGCGCGGTGGCTACACCTTC
>.|TRBD1|TRBJ1-2|TRBV5-8
CASSLGSRTGGYGYTF
TGTGCCAGCAGCTTGGGCAGCCGGACAGGGGGCTATGGCTACACCTTC
>few|TRBD2|TRBJ2-2|TRBV9
CASSVWLAGATGELFF
TGTGCCAGCAGCGTATGGCTAGCGGGAGCCACCGGGGAGCTGTTTTTT
>.|TRBD2|TRBJ2-1|TRBV24-1
CATSDLPLPLAGEGGEQFF
TGTGCCACCAGTGATTTGCCCCTTCCCTTAGCGGGAGAAGGAGGTGAGCAGTTCTTC
>.|.|TRBJ2-7|TRBV6-5
CASSVGGIPRYEQYF
TGTGCCAGCAGCGTTGGGGGGATCCCCCGTTACGAGCAGTACTTC
>.|.|TRBJ1-1|TRBV6-5
CASSPSLTEAFF
TGTGCCAGCAGTCCCTCCCTCACTGAAGCTTTCTTT
>.|TRBD1|TRBJ1-1|TRBV6-5
CASSTGVYTEAFF
TGTGCCAGCAGCACAGGGGTGTACACTGAAGCTTTCTTT
>.|TRBD1|TRBJ1-5|TRBV19
CASSIDHGRGYQPQHF
TGTGCCAGTAGTATAGATCACGGCAGGGGGTATCAGCCCCAGCATTTT
>.|.|TRBJ1-5|TRBV2
CASQPGVAQPQHF
TGTGCCAGCCAGCCAGGGGTGGCTCAGCCCCAGCATTTT
>.|.|TRBJ2-7|TRBV2
CASKGAIHEQYF
TGTGCCAGCAAGGGAGCTATCCACGAGCAGTACTTC
>.|TRBD2|TRBJ2-2|TRBV9
CASSVEASGGIYTGELFF
TGTGCCAGCAGCGTAGAGGCTAGCGGGGGGATATACACCGGGGAGCTGTTTTTT
>.|TRBD2|TRBJ2-7|TRBV28
CASSFVPGLGSSYEQYF
TGTGCCAGCAGTTTCGTGCCGGGACTAGGTAGCTCCTACGAGCAGTACTTC
>.|TRBD1|TRBJ1-2|TRBV2
CASVLEQGPFGYTF
TGTGCCAGCGTGTTAGAACAGGGGCCTTTCGGCTACACCTTC
>.|.|TRBJ1-5|TRBV2
CASMGDSFYSNQPQHF
TGTGCCAGCATGGGCGACAGTTTTTATAGCAATCAGCCCCAGCATTTT
>.|TRBD2|TRBJ2-7|TRBV3-1/TRBV3-2
CASSKGTSLRRSYEQYF
TGTGCCAGCAGCAAGGGGACTAGCCTTCGGAGGTCCTACGAGCAGTACTTC
>once|TRBD1|TRBJ1-5|TRBV27
CATSRDRVDQPQHF
TGTGCCACCAGCCGGGACAGGGTTGATCAGCCCCAGCATTTT
>.|.|TRBJ2-2|TRBV28
CASSFRGAGELFF
TGTGCCAGCAGTTTTAGGGGCGCCGGGGAGCTGTTTTTT
>.|.|TRBJ2-7|TRBV5-5
CASSWRTGAYEQYF
TGTGCCAGCAGCTGGAGGACTGGGGCCTACGAGCAGTACTTC
>once|TRBD2|TRBJ2-1|TRBV6-5
CASRRLADLNEQFF
TGTGCCAGCAGACGACTAGCGGATCTCAATGAGCAGTTCTTC
>.|.|TRBJ2-1|TRBV2
CASSELEGTYNEQFF
TGTGCCAGCAGCGAGTTAGAGGGGACCTACAATGAGCAGTTCTTC
>.|TRBD1|TRBJ2-7|TRBV27
CASSPRQGYEQYF
TGTGCCAGCAGTCCCCGACAGGGCTACGAGCAGTACTTC
>many|.|TRBJ2-1|TRBV7-9
CALQASAVNEQFF
TGTGCCCTCCAGGCGTCGGCGGTCAATGAGCAGTTCTTC
>.|TRBD1|TRBJ1-2|TRBV7-8
CASSLGTGLGYTF
TGTGCCAGCAGCCTAGGGACAGGGTTGGGCTACACCTTC
>few|TRBD2|TRBJ2-3|TRBV5-1
CASSSLAGGTDTQYF
TGCGCCAGCAGCTCCTTAGCGGGGGGCACAGATACGCAGTATTTT
>.|TRBD1|TRBJ1-6|TRBV5-5
CASSSGTGASPLHF
TGTGCCAGCAGCTCCGGGACAGGGGCTTCACCCCTCCACTTT
>.|TRBD1|TRBJ2-7|TRBV6-5
CASRGTVSYEQYF
TGTGCCAGCAGAGGGACAGTTTCCTACGAGCAGTACTTC
>.|.|TRBJ1-5|TRBV7-8
CASSLARLNSNQPQHF
TGTGCCAGCAGCCTAGCGCGGTTAAATAGCAATCAGCCCCAGCATTTT
>.|.|TRBJ1-1|TRBV5-6
CASSSGVTEAFF
TGTGCCAGCAGCTCCGGTGTCACTGAAGCTTTCTTT
>.|TRBD1|TRBJ2-7|TRBV7-2
CASRKGQGVRYEQYF
TGTGCCAGCAGAAAGGGACAGGGGGTTAGGTACGAGCAGTACTTC
>.|TRBD2|TRBJ2-1|TRBV4-3
CASSLHASGGNSNEQFF
TGCGCCAGCAGCCTGCATGCTAGCGGGGGGAACTCGAATGAGCAGTTCTTC
>.|.|TRBJ1-3|TRBV6-5
CASSLRLGNTIYF
TGTGCCAGCAGTTTACGACTGGGGAACACCATATATTTT